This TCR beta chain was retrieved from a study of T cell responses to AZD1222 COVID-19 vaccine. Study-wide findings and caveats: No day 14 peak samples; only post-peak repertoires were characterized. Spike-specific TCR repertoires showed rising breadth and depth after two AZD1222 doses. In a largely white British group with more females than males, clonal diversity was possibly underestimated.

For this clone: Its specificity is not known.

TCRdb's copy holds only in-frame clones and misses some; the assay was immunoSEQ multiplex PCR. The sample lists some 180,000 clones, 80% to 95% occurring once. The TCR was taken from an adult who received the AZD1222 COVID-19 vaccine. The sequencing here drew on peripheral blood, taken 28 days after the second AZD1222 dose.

CDR3 protein: CASRKPGTENNEQFF. The CDR3 bases are TGTGCCAGCAGAAAGCCCGGGACGGAAAACAATGAGCAGTTCTTC. The chain couples TRBV7-2 to TRBJ2-1; TRBD1 or TRBD2 may be the D gene (5 bases each). Germline values: CDR1 SGHTA, CDR2 FQGNSA. Deletions cut 6 bases from V and 5 bases from J, with 17 bases between. The CDR3 runs to 15 residues.